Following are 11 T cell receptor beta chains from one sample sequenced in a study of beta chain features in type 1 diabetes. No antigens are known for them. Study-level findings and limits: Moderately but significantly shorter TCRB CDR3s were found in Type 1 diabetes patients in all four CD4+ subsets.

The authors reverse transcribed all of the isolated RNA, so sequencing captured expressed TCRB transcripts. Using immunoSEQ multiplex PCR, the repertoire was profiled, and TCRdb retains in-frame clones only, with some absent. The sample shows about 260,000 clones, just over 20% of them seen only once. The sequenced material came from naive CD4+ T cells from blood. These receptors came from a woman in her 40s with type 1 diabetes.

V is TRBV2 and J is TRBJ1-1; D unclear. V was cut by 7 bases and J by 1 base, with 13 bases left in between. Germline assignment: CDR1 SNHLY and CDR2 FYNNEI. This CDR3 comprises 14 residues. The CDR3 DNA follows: TGTGCCAGCAAGAGTTTAGAAAGGAACACTGAAGCTTTCTTT. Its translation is CASKSLERNTEAFF. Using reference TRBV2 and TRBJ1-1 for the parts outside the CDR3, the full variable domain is EPEVTQTPSHQVTQMGQEVILRCVPISNHLYFYWYRQILGQKVEFLVSFYNNEISEKSEIFDDQFSVERPDGSNFTLKIRSTKLEDSAMYFCASKSLERNTEAFFGQGTRLTVV.

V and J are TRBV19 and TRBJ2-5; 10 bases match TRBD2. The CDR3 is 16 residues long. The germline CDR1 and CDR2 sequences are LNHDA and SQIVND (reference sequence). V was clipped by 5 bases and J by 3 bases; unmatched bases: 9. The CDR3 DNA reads TGTGCCAGTAGTGCTAGGGACCTAGCGGGAGAAGAGACCCAGTACTTC. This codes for CASSARDLAGEETQYF.

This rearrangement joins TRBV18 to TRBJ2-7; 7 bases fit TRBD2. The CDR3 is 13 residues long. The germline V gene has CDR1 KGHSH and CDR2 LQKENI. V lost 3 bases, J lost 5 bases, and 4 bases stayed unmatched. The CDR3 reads CASSPGEGNEQYF. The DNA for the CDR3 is TGTGCCAGCTCACCCGGGGAGGGGAACGAGCAGTACTTC.

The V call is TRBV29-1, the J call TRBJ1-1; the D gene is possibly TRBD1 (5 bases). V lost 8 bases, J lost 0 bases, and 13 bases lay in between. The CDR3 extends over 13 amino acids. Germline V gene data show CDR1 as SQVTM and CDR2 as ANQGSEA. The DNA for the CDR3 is TGCAGCTACGCCCCAGGGTTGAACACTGAAGCTTTCTTT. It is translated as CSYAPGLNTEAFF. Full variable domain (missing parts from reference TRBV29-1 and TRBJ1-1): SAVISQKPSRDICQRGTSLTIQCQVDSQVTMMFWYRQQPGQSLTLIATANQGSEATYESGFVIDKFPISRPNLTFSTLTVSNMSPEDSSIYLCSYAPGLNTEAFFGQGTRLTVV.

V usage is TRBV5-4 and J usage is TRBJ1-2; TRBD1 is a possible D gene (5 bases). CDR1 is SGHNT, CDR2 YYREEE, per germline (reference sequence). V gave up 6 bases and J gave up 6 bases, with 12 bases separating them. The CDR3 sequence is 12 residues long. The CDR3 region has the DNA TGTGCCAGCATTGGCGGGGGGAATGGCTACACCTTC. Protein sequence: CASIGGGNGYTF.

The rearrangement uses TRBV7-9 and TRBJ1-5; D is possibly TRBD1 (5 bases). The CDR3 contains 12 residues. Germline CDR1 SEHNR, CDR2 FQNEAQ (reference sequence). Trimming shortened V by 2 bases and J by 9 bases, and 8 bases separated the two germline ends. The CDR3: CASSLLGGPQHF. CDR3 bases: TGTGCCAGCAGCTTATTGGGGGGGCCCCAGCATTTT. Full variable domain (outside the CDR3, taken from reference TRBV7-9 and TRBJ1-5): DTGVSQNPRHKITKRGQNVTFRCDPISEHNRLYWYRQTLGQGPEFLTYFQNEAQLEKSRLLSDRFSAERPKGSFSTLEIQRTEQGDSAMYLCASSLLGGPQHFGDGTRLSIL.

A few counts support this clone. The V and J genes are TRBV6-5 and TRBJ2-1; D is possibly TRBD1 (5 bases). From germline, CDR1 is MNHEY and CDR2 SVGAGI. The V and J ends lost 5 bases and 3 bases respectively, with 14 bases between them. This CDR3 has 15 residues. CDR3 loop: CASSRTPELYNEQFF. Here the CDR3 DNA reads TGTGCCAGCAGTAGGACACCAGAACTCTACAATGAGCAGTTCTTC.

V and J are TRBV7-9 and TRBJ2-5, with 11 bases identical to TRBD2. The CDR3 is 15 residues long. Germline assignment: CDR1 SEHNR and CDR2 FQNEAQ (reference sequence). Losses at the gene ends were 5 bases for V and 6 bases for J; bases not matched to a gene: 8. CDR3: CASSIRLAGTQTQYF. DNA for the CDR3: TGTGCCAGCAGCATACGACTAGCGGGAACTCAGACCCAGTACTTC. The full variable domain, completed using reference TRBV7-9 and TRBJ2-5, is DTGVSQNPRHKITKRGQNVTFRCDPISEHNRLYWYRQTLGQGPEFLTYFQNEAQLEKSRLLSDRFSAERPKGSFSTLEIQRTEQGDSAMYLCASSIRLAGTQTQYFGPGTRLLVL.

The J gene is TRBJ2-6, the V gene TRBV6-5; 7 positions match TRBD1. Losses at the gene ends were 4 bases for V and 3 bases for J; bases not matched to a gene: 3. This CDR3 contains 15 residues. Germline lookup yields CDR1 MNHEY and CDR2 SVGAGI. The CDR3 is CASSSNRGGANVLTF. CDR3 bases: TGTGCCAGCAGTTCAAACAGGGGTGGGGCCAACGTCCTGACTTTC.

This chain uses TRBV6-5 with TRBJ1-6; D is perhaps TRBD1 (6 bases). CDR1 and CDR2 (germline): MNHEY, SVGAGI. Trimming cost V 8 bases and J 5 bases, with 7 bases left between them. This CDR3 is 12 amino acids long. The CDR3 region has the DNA TGTGCCAGCGGACAGAATAATTCACCCCTCCACTTT. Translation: CASGQNNSPLHF.

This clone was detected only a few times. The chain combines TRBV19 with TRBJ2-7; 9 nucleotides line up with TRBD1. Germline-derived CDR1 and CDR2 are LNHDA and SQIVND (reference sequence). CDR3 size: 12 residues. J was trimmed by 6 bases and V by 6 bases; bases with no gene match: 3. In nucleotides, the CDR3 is TGTGCCAGTAGCCGGACAGGGGTCGAGCAGTACTTC. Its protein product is CASSRTGVEQYF.